The clone carrying this T cell receptor beta chain has a count of ten or more. Its cognate antigen is unknown. The diagnostic basis comprised clinical symptoms, serum thyroxine and TRAb, thyroid ultrasound and orbital computed tomography. Amplified TCR beta CDR3 regions derived from RNA transcripts. The HTBI primer set was used in a first-round RT-PCR of the TCR CDR3. TCRdb reprocessed the multiplex PCR reads with MiXCR, giving one entry per CDR3 protein. The repertoire holds over 500,000 distinct CDR3 sequences, approximately 48% seen once, with about 45% in the top ten. This CDR3 spans 13 amino acids. Germline V gives CDR1 SGHRS, CDR2 YFSETQ. V shed 5 bases and J 2 bases; nucleotides not matched to a gene: 4. This record belongs to a study of T cells in Graves' hyperthyroidism and ophthalmopathy. Notes on the study in general: Researchers report that a 13 V-J model separated ophthalmopathy from stable hyperthyroidism. In the blood, most expanded thyroid clonotypes above 0.001 appeared as well.

The gene calls are TRBV5-1 and TRBJ2-7, with 7 bases fitting TRBD1. The clonotype was recovered from an adult woman with Graves' disease, either hyperthyroidism or ophthalmopathy (not recorded which). The material sequenced was peripheral blood or thyroid tissue (not recorded which). The CDR3 bases are TGCGCCAGCAGAACCGGGACAGCCTACGAGCAGTACTTC. Amino acid sequence: CASRTGTAYEQYF.